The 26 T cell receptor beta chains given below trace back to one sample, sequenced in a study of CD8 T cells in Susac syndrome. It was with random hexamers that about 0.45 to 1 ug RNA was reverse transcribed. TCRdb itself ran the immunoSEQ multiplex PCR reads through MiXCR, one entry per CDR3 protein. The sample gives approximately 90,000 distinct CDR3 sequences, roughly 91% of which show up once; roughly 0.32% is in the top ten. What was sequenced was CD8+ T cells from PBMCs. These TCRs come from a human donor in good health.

CDR3 DNA: TGTGCCAGCAGTCCGGGACAGGAGGATTCACCCCTCCACTTT. Protein product: CASSPGQEDSPLHF. The chain links TRBV27 to TRBJ1-6, with TRBD1 matching over 8 bases. V dropped 5 bases and J dropped 8; count of bases not matched to a gene: 5. This CDR3 is 14 amino acids long. Germline loops: CDR1 MNHEY, CDR2 SMNVEV (reference sequence).

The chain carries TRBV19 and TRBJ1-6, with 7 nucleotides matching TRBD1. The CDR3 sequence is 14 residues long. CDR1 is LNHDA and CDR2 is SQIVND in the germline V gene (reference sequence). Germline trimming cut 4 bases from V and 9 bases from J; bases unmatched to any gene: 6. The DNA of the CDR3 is TGTGCCAGTAGTACGTACAGGGGCCCTTCACCCCTCCACTTT. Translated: CASSTYRGPSPLHF.

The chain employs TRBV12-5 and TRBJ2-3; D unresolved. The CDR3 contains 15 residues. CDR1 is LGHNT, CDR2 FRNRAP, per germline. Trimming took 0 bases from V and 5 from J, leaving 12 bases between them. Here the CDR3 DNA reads TGTGCTAGTGGTTTGGTACTACGGCCAAGAGATACGCAGTATTTT. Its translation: CASGLVLRPRDTQYF.

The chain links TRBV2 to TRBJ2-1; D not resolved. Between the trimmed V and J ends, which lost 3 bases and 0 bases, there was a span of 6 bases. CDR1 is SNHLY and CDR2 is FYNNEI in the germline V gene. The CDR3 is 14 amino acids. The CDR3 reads CASSDLASYNEQFF. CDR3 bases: TGTGCCAGCAGTGACTTAGCCTCCTACAATGAGCAGTTCTTC.

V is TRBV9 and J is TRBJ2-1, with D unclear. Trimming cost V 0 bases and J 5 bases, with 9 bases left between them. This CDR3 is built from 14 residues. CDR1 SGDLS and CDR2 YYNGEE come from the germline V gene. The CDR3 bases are TGTGCCAGCAGCGTAGTCGGAGTAAACAATGAGCAGTTCTTC. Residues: CASSVVGVNNEQFF.

Written as DNA, the CDR3 is TGTGCCAGCAGTTACTCAGAGGGAATTGGCTACACCTTC. This gives the protein CASSYSEGIGYTF. The chain links TRBV6-5 to TRBJ1-2, with unresolved D. The germline V and J ends were trimmed by 0 bases and 7 bases, with 9 bases remaining between them. From germline, CDR1 is MNHEY and CDR2 SVGAGI. This CDR3 comprises 13 residues.

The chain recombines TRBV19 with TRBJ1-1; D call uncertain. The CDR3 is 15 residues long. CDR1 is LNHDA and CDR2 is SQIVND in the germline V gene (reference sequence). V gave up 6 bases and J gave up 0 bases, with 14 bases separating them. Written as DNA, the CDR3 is TGTGCCAGTAGCCCCGCAGACTGGATGAACACTGAAGCTTTCTTT. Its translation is CASSPADWMNTEAFF.

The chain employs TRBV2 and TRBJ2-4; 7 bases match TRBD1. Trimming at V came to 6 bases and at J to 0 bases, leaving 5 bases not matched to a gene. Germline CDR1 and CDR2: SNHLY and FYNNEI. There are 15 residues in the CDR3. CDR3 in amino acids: CASRRGRGAKNIQYF. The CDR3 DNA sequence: TGTGCCAGCAGGAGGGGGCGAGGAGCCAAAAACATTCAGTACTTC.

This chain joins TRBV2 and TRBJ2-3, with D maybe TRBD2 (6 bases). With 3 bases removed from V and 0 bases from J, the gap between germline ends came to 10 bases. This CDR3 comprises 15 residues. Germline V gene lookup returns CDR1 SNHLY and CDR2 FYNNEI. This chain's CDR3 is CASSEGGVSTDTQYF. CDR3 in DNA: TGTGCCAGCAGTGAGGGCGGGGTGAGCACAGATACGCAGTATTTT.

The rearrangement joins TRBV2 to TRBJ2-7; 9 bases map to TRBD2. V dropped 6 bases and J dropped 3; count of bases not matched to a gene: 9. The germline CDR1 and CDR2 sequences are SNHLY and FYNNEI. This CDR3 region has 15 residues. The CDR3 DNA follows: TGTGCCAGCAGACCCACTAGCGGGTTAAACTACGAGCAGTACTTC. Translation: CASRPTSGLNYEQYF. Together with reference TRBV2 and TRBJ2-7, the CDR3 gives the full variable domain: EPEVTQTPSHQVTQMGQEVILRCVPISNHLYFYWYRQILGQKVEFLVSFYNNEISEKSEIFDDQFSVERPDGSNFTLKIRSTKLEDSAMYFCASRPTSGLNYEQYFGPGTRLTVT.

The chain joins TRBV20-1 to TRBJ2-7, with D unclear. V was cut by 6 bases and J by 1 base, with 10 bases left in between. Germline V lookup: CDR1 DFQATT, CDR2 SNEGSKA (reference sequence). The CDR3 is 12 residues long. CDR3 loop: CSAKRPSYEQYF. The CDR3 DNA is TGCAGTGCAAAAAGACCTTCCTACGAGCAGTACTTC.

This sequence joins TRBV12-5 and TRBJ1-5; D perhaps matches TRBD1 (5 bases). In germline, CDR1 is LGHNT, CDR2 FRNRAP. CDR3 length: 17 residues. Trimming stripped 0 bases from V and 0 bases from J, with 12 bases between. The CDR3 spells CASGLVLGEYSNQPQHF. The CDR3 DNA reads TGTGCTAGTGGTTTGGTATTGGGGGAGTATAGCAATCAGCCCCAGCATTTT. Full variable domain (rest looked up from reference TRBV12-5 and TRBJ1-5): DARVTQTPRHKVTEMGQEVTMRCQPILGHNTVFWYRQTMMQGLELLAYFRNRAPLDDSGMPKDRFSAEMPDATLATLKIQPSEPRDSAVYFCASGLVLGEYSNQPQHFGDGTRLSIL.

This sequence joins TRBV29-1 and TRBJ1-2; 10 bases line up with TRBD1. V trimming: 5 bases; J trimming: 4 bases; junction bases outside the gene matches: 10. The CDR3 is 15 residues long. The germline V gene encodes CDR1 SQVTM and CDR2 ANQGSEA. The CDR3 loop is CSVKGGQGVIYGYTF. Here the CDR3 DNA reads TGCAGCGTTAAGGGAGGACAGGGGGTAATCTATGGCTACACCTTC. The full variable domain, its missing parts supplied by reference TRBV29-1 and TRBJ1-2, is SAVISQKPSRDICQRGTSLTIQCQVDSQVTMMFWYRQQPGQSLTLIATANQGSEATYESGFVIDKFPISRPNLTFSTLTVSNMSPEDSSIYLCSVKGGQGVIYGYTFGSGTRLTVV.

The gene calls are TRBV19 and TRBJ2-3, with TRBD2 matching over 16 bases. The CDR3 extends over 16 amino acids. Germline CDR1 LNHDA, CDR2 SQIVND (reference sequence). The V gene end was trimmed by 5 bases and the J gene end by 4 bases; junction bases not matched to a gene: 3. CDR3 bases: TGTGCCAGTAGTGTGGGACTAGCGGGGGGGCCAGATACGCAGTATTTT. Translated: CASSVGLAGGPDTQYF.

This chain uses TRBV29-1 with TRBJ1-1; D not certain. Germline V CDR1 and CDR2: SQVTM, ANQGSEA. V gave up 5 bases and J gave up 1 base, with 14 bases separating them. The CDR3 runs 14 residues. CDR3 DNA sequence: TGCAGCGTTCGTGGCGCCGCGGGGAACACTGAAGCTTTCTTT. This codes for CSVRGAAGNTEAFF.

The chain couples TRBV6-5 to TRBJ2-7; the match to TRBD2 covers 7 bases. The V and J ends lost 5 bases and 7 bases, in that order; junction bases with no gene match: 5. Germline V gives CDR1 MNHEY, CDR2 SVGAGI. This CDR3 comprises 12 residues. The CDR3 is CASSALGGEQYF. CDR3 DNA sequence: TGTGCCAGCAGTGCCTTGGGGGGGGAGCAGTACTTC.

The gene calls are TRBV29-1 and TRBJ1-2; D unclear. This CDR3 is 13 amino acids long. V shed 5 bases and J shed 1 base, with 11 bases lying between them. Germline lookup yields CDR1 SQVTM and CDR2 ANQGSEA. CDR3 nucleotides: TGCAGCGTTAATGAAGGGAGTAACTATGGCTACACCTTC. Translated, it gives CSVNEGSNYGYTF.

This CDR3 is CAISLAGSTNEKLFF. The CDR3 DNA sequence: TGTGCCATAAGCTTAGCGGGGTCAACTAATGAAAAACTGTTTTTT. The gene calls are TRBV7-9 and TRBJ1-4, with D uncertain. From germline, CDR1 is SEHNR and CDR2 FQNEAQ (reference sequence). The V end lost 10 bases, the J end lost 0 bases, and 15 bases lay between the germline ends. CDR3 length: 15 amino acids.

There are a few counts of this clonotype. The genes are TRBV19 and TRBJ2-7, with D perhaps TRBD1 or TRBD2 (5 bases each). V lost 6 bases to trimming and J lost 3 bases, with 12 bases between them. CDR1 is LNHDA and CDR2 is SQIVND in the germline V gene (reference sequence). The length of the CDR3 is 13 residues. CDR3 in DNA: TGTGCCAGTAGCCCCTATGGGGGCTACGAGCAGTACTTC. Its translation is CASSPYGGYEQYF.

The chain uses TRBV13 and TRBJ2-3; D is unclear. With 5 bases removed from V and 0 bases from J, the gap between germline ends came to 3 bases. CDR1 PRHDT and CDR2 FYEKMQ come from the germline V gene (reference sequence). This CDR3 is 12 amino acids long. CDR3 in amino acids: CASSPSTDTQYF. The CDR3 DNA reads TGTGCCAGCAGCCCTAGCACAGATACGCAGTATTTT.

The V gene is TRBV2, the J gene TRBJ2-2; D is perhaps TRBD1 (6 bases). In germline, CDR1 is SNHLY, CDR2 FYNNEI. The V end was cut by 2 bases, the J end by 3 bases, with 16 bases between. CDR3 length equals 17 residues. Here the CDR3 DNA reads TGTGCCAGCAGTGAAATGGGGACATCGCGGGACACCGGGGAGCTGTTTTTT. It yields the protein CASSEMGTSRDTGELFF.

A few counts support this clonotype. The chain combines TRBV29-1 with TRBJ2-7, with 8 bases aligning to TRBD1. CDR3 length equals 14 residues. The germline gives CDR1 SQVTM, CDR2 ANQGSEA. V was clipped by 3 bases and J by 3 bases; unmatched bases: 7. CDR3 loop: CSVEGDRGDYEQYF. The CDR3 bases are TGCAGCGTTGAGGGCGACAGGGGAGACTACGAGCAGTACTTC.

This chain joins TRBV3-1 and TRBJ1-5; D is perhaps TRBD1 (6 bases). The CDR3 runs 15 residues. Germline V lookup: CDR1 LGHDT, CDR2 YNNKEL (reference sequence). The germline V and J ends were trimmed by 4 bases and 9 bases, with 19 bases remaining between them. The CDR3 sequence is CASSRGTTEFLPQHF. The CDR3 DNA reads TGTGCCAGCAGCCGCGGGACAACGGAATTTTTGCCCCAGCATTTT.

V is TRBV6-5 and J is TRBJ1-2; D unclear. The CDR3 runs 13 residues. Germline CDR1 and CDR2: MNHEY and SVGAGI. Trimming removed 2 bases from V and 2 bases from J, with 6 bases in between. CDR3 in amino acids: CASSYLENYGYTF. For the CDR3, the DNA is TGTGCCAGCAGTTACCTAGAAAACTATGGCTACACCTTC.

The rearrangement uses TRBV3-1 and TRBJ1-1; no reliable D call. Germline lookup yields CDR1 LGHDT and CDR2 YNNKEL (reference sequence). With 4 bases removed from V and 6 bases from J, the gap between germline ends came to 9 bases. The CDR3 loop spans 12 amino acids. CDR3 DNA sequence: TGTGCCAGCAGCCCGAACGAATCTGAAGCTTTCTTT. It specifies CASSPNESEAFF. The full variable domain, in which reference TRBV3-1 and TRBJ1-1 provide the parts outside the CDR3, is DTAVSQTPKYLVTQMGNDKSIKCEQNLGHDTMYWYKQDSKKFLKIMFSYNNKELIINETVPNRFSPKSPDKAHLNLHINSLELGDSAVYFCASSPNESEAFFGQGTRLTVV.

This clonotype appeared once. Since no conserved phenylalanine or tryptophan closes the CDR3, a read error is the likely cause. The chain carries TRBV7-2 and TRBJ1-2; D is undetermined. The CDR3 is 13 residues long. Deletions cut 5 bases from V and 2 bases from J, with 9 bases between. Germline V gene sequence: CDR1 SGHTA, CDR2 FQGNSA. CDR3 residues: CASSEEQNYGYTL. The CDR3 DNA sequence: TGTGCCAGCAGCGAGGAGCAGAACTATGGCTACACCCTC.